This T cell receptor (beta chain) derives from a study of cytomegalovirus exposure and HLA in healthy donors. Both 60 Vbeta primers and 13 Jbeta primers went into the PCR. Sequencing used immunoSEQ multiplex PCR; TCRdb keeps in-frame clones, though not all of them. The profile covers 150,000 or so clones, with around 78% appearing a single time and around 1.6% taken by the ten largest. The CDR3 sequence is 15 residues long. Germline V CDR1 and CDR2: MNHNY, SVGAGI (reference sequence). The ends lost 6 bases at V and 5 bases at J; junction bases unmatched: 11. This chain joins TRBV6-6 and TRBJ1-2; 8 nucleotides line up with TRBD1. Sequenced input: PBMCs. This TCR came from a woman aged 18-30 years in good health and CMV-seronegative. The CDR3 DNA reads TGTGCCAGCAGATACGACAGGGGAACCCGTTATGGCTACACCTTC. Encoded protein: CASRYDRGTRYGYTF.